The 11 T cell receptor beta chains listed next were all sequenced from one sample in a study of blood T cell repertoires in COVID-19. This table comes from immunoSEQ multiplex PCR, and its TCRdb copy is limited to in-frame clones, with some not included. The table lists hundreds of thousands of clones, around nine tenths of them singletons, with about an eighth in the top ten. The sequencing sample was made of peripheral blood. The receptor set was obtained from a woman under 30 who had recovered from COVID-19.

This sequence joins TRBV27 and TRBJ2-5; 8 positions agree with TRBD1. V was clipped by 10 bases and J by 2 bases; unmatched bases: 15. This CDR3 has 16 residues. Germline lookup yields CDR1 MNHEY and CDR2 SMNVEV (reference sequence). In DNA form, the CDR3 reads TGTGCCACACAGGGGGTCGGGAGTCGATATCAAGAGACCCAGTACTTC. Translation gives CATQGVGSRYQETQYF.

The chain employs TRBV5-1 and TRBJ2-1, with D unresolved. The germline CDR1 and CDR2 sequences are SGHRS and YFSETQ. V gave up 4 bases and J gave up 2 bases, with 10 bases separating them. CDR3 length: 14 residues. CDR3 sequence (DNA): TGCGCCAGCAGCCCCGACTCCACCTACAATGAGCAGTTCTTC. Protein sequence: CASSPDSTYNEQFF.

This sequence joins TRBV19 and TRBJ1-1; possibly TRBD1 for D (6 bases). V lost 11 bases and J lost 0, with 13 bases in between. Germline CDR1 and CDR2: LNHDA and SQIVND (reference sequence). CDR3 length: 13 amino acids. CDR3 in DNA: TGTGCCGCGACAGGTTTCATGAACACTGAAGCTTTCTTT. Translation gives CAATGFMNTEAFF.

This chain links TRBV7-9 with TRBJ2-7; perhaps TRBD1 as D (5 bases). Trimming removed 5 bases at V and 2 bases at J, with 25 bases between. Germline V CDR1 and CDR2: SEHNR, FQNEAQ (reference sequence). This CDR3 contains 18 residues. For the CDR3, the DNA is TGTGCCAGCAGCCCCGGCCGGGCCTTCGGACAATGGACCTACGAGCAGTACTTC. Its protein product is CASSPGRAFGQWTYEQYF.

The chain is built from TRBV11-2 and TRBJ2-3; possible D gene TRBD2, 6 bases. V dropped 3 bases and J dropped 0 bases, with 10 bases sitting between them. The CDR3 has 15 amino acids. Germline V lookup: CDR1 SGHAT, CDR2 FQNNGV. This chain's CDR3 is CASSLGGASTDTQYF. DNA for the CDR3: TGTGCCAGCAGCTTGGGCGGGGCGAGCACAGATACGCAGTATTTT.

The table lists this clone with a count of one. The chain is built from TRBV18 and TRBJ1-5, with 9 positions matching TRBD1. Germline V gene lookup returns CDR1 KGHSH and CDR2 LQKENI. The CDR3 runs to 17 residues. The J segment lost 6 bases and the V segment lost 5 bases, leaving 14 bases of the junction unmatched. Written as DNA, the CDR3 is TGTGCCAGCTCAACACGCCCGCCGGGACAGGGCGCTCAGCCCCAGCATTTT. Amino acids: CASSTRPPGQGAQPQHF.

The rearrangement uses TRBV5-1 and TRBJ2-3; 9 bases fit TRBD2. The germline gives CDR1 SGHRS, CDR2 YFSETQ. This CDR3 is built from 16 residues. V lost 0 bases, J lost 2 bases, and 4 bases stayed unmatched. The CDR3 region has the DNA TGCGCCAGCAGCTTGGCTAGCGGGATCCACACAGATACGCAGTATTTT. Protein: CASSLASGIHTDTQYF.

The chain combines TRBV7-2 with TRBJ1-2, with 8 bases that match TRBD1. J was trimmed by 7 bases and V by 3 bases; bases with no gene match: 7. Per the germline V gene, CDR1 is SGHTA and CDR2 is FQGNSA. The CDR3 has 14 amino acids. The CDR3 sequence is CASSFGQGSGGYTF. For the CDR3, the DNA is TGTGCCAGCAGCTTTGGACAGGGTTCGGGTGGCTACACCTTC.

The V call is TRBV3-1 (or the pseudogene TRBV3-2), the J call TRBJ1-2, with D unclear. The CDR3 extends over 13 amino acids. Per germline, CDR1 LGHDT and CDR2 YNNKEL (reference sequence). V shed 4 bases and J shed 4 bases, with 10 bases lying between them. The chain's CDR3 is CASSPGLGYGYTF. DNA for the CDR3: TGTGCCAGCAGCCCCGGACTCGGCTATGGCTACACCTTC.

The rearrangement uses TRBV6-5 and TRBJ2-7; TRBD2 matches at 8 bases. V trimming: 7 bases; J trimming: 0 bases; junction bases outside the gene matches: 5. This CDR3 region has 14 residues. CDR1 and CDR2 from the germline V gene are MNHEY and SVGAGI. The CDR3: CASTRGRSSYEQYF. The CDR3 nucleotides are TGTGCCAGCACTCGCGGGAGGAGCTCCTACGAGCAGTACTTC.

The rearrangement uses TRBV10-1 and TRBJ1-1; D ambiguous. Trimming took 6 bases from V and 0 from J, leaving 5 bases between them. The CDR3 length is 12 residues. Germline CDR1 is WNHNN and CDR2 is SYGVQD (reference sequence). The CDR3 sequence: CASSQMNTEAFF. The CDR3 coding sequence is TGCGCCAGCAGCCAAATGAACACTGAAGCTTTCTTT.